The TCR beta chain under discussion was sequenced for a study of T cells in Graves' hyperthyroidism and ophthalmopathy. General study points: Ophthalmopathy was identified by the model a median around 6.9 months ahead of onset.

TCR beta CDR3 sequences were amplified from RNA transcripts. The study used the HTBI primer set for a first-round RT-PCR of the TCR CDR3. MiXCR, run by TCRdb on the multiplex PCR reads, gives a single entry per CDR3 protein. The sample holds about 350,000 distinct CDR3 sequences, roughly 13% seen once. Each diagnosis was grounded in clinical symptoms, serum thyroxine and TRAb, thyroid ultrasound, and orbital computed tomography. Unmatched junction bases numbered 8, after V lost 6 bases and J lost 4 bases. The CDR3 has 14 residues. Germline loops: CDR1 SGHNT, CDR2 YYREEE (reference sequence). A few counts support this clonotype. Its antigen is still unknown.

The sequencing input was blood. The sequence derives from a woman aged 30 to 39 with Graves' hyperthyroidism. V is TRBV5-4 and J is TRBJ1-2, with 8 bases identical to TRBD1. The DNA for the CDR3 is TGTGCCAGCACCGCAGGACAGGGTGCCTATGGCTACACCTTC. This encodes CASTAGQGAYGYTF.